This TCR beta chain was obtained from a study of OX40 agonist ivuxolimab in advanced cancers. Assay used: immunoSEQ multiplex PCR; TCRdb lists only in-frame clones, some missing. This table has fewer than 90,000 clones, around 86% appearing once. CDR1 and CDR2 from the germline V gene are KGHSH and LQKENI. The CDR3 consists of 19 residues. Trimming took 6 bases from V and 0 from J, leaving 26 bases between them. The source of this sequence is an adult with an advanced solid tumor such as melanoma, head and neck, liver or kidney cancer. The sample in question was CD4+ or CD8+ T cells sorted from blood, obtained in a trial of the OX40 agonist ivuxolimab. The chain uses TRBV18 and TRBJ1-1; possibly TRBD1 for D (6 bases). The CDR3 DNA follows: TGTGCCAGCTCGCCTAAAACAGGGCTGGGTGGAGGGATGAACACTGAAGCTTTCTTT. As protein: CASSPKTGLGGGMNTEAFF.